This is a list of T cell receptor beta chains from one sample in a study of shared clonotypes between healthy human individuals. Generated by immunoSEQ multiplex PCR, the TCRdb table keeps only in-frame clones and is missing some. The sample includes millions of clones, over 85% of them seen just once. Sequenced material: naive CD4+ T cells sorted from blood. These receptors were obtained from a man younger than 30 in good health. The conserved cysteine and the conserved F or W are not part of the CDR3 here. Fields, in order: V gene, CDR3 protein.

TRBV7-6,ASTKQGVGTEQY
TRBV5-1,ASSYSAMTEAF
TRBV11-2,ASSPGGGEQF
TRBV18,ASSPLGRVSEAF
TRBV29-1,SVGRQNEKLF
TRBV2,ASSEAPRGREY
TRBV20-1,SAPGGYEQY
TRBV2,ASFGGQGYT
TRBV28,ASSFGVRGSNQPQH
TRBV15,ATSRVKKDSNVLT
TRBV7-2,ASSRRGIATNEKLF
TRBV7-9,ASKLEGGLNTEAF
TRBV5-1,ASSPLPF
TRBV5-1,ASSLGDALYEQY
TRBV5-1,ASSFGVGTEAF
TRBV5-1,ASSTGQIQETQY
TRBV5-8,ASSFSGVDTEAF
TRBV10-1,ASARTGAFLGNTIY
TRBV10-3,AISGGWASGGSGYEQY
TRBV6-6,ASSYSNQETQY
TRBV6-5,ASSYSLEGGPQH
TRBV5-1,ASSLEAVVYNSPLH
TRBV7-8,ASRERTGSYNEQF
TRBV4-2,ASSPLLAGEWNTGELF
TRBV5-8,ASSLFQGTIYGYT
TRBV5-5,ASSTPGQGFYEQY
TRBV9,ASSPNPGEGEKLF
TRBV7-2,ASSLEGRAGEAF
TRBV5-1,ASSPTGTRGLDTQY
TRBV11-2,ASSPRAGGWNEQF
TRBV18,ASSPMFPGLNTEAF
TRBV7-2,ASSPQGDRTDTQY
TRBV15,ATSREGGPADSLMDTDTQY
TRBV4-1,ASSQDQGDNYGYT
TRBV19,ASSIAVGPYGYT
TRBV2,ASNKQGAYEQY
TRBV18,ASSPWTSGRQETQY
TRBV18,ASSPGLGNTDTQY
TRBV18,ASSFEEFSYGYT
TRBV5-4,ASSLGQGLSGYT
TRBV19,ASTFSSNTGELF
TRBV5-1,ASSLLRETQY